This T cell receptor beta chain was recovered during a study of identifying expanded T cells in peripheral blood. The CDR3 is made up of 15 amino acids. Germline values: CDR1 SGDLS, CDR2 YYNGEE. Deletions cut 0 bases from V and 4 bases from J, with 13 bases between. Sequencing was performed with immunoSEQ multiplex PCR; in TCRdb, only in-frame clones are kept and a portion is missing. In the table there are over 100,000 clones, 88% of which are singletons. This receptor was identified in a person aged 18 to 70 in good health. This chain uses TRBV9 with TRBJ1-2; D uncertain. Material for sequencing was blood. The CDR3 sequence: CASSVAAEGRYGYTF. The CDR3 DNA reads as TGTGCCAGCAGCGTAGCCGCAGAGGGTCGCTATGGCTACACCTTC.